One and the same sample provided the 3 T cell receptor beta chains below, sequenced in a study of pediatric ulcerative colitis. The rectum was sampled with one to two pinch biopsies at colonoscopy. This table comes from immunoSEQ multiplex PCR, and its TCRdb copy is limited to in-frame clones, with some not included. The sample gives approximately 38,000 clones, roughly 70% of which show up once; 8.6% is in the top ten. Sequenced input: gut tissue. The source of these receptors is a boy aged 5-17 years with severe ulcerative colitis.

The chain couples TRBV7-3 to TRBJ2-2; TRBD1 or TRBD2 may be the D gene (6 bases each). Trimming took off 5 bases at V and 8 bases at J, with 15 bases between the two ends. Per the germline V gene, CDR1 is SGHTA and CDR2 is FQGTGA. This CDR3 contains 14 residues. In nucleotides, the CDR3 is TGTGCCAGCAGCCCCCTTGGGGGGCGGGGGGAGCTGTTTTTT. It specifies CASSPLGGRGELFF.

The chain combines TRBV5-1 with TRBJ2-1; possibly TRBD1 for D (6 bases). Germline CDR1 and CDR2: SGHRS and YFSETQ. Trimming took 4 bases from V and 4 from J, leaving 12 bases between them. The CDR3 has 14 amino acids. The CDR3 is CASSVGQPYNEQFF. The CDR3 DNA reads TGCGCCAGCAGCGTAGGACAGCCGTACAATGAGCAGTTCTTC.

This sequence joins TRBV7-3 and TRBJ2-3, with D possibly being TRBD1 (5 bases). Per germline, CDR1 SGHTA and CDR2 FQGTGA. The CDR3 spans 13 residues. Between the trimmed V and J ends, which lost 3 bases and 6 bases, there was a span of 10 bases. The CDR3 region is CASSFRGVDTQYF. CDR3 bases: TGTGCCAGCAGCTTTAGGGGCGTGGATACGCAGTATTTT. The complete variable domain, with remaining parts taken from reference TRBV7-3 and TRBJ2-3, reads GAGVSQTPSNKVTEKGKYVELRCDPISGHTALYWYRQSLGQGPEFLIYFQGTGAADDSGLPNDRFFAVRPEGSVSTLKIQRTERGDSAVYLCASSFRGVDTQYFGPGTRLTVL.